The 13 T cell receptor beta chains listed next were all sequenced from one sample in a study of molecular identifiers for immune sequencing clone quantification. Each CDR3 protein gets one entry after TCRdb re-called the PCR reads with MiXCR. Of under 350,000 distinct CDR3 sequences listed, 24% are singletons. The material sequenced was naive CD8+ T cells from blood, with Jurkat cell RNA spiked in. Subset: FACS-sorted CD8+CD4-CCR7+CD45RA+ naive T cells. Source of these receptors: a human donor in good health. Some libraries in this study had Jurkat cell RNA spiked in.

This clonotype came up many times. The genes are TRBV4-3 and TRBJ2-7, with D hard to call. From germline, CDR1 is LGHNA and CDR2 YSLEER. The CDR3 runs to 15 residues. Trimming took 1 base from V and 0 from J, leaving 10 bases between them. CDR3: CASSQGVSSSYEQYF. The CDR3 nucleotides read TGCGCCAGCAGCCAAGGAGTTTCAAGCTCCTACGAGCAGTACTTC.

In this sample, this clonotype turned up many times. V usage is TRBV19 and J usage is TRBJ2-3, with D perhaps TRBD1 or TRBD2 (5 bases each). The CDR3 length is 12 residues. The V end lost 3 bases, the J end lost 6 bases, and 7 bases lay between the germline ends. Germline CDR1 and CDR2: LNHDA and SQIVND (reference sequence). This CDR3 reads CASSIWGDTQYF. CDR3 in DNA: TGTGCCAGTAGTATTTGGGGGGATACGCAGTATTTT.

V and J are TRBV7-9 and TRBJ2-3; 13 bases line up with TRBD2. Germline V gives CDR1 SEHNR, CDR2 FQNEAQ (reference sequence). Germline trimming cut 0 bases from V and 3 bases from J; bases unmatched to any gene: 6. CDR3 length: 18 amino acids. In DNA, the CDR3 is TGTGCCAGCAGCTTAGCTTACAGGACTAGCGGGAGTACAGATACGCAGTATTTT. Its protein is CASSLAYRTSGSTDTQYF.

The chain couples TRBV27 to TRBJ2-5; 11 bases match TRBD2. After removal of 5 bases from V and 2 bases from J, the junction contained 10 bases not matched to a gene. From germline, CDR1 is MNHEY and CDR2 SMNVEV (reference sequence). The CDR3 covers 17 residues. In DNA, the CDR3 is TGTGCCAGCAGTCTGGGGGCAAGGACTAGCGGGCAAGAGACCCAGTACTTC. Translating it yields CASSLGARTSGQETQYF.

The genes are TRBV7-9 and TRBJ2-1, with D possibly matching TRBD1 (5 bases). V dropped 6 bases and J dropped 9 bases, with 12 bases sitting between them. Germline V gene data show CDR1 as SEHNR and CDR2 as FQNEAQ (reference sequence). CDR3 size: 12 residues. The CDR3: CASRRTRIEQFF. In DNA, the CDR3 is TGTGCCAGCAGAAGGACACGGATTGAGCAGTTCTTC.

This clonotype was recorded many times. The rearrangement joins TRBV2 to TRBJ2-3; the match to TRBD2 covers 10 bases. CDR3 size: 18 residues. Germline CDR1 is SNHLY and CDR2 is FYNNEI. V gave up 1 base and J gave up 0 bases; unmatched junction bases: 7. The chain's CDR3 is CASSEGVAGGPSTDTQYF. CDR3 nucleotides: TGTGCCAGCAGTGAAGGGGTAGCGGGAGGCCCTAGCACAGATACGCAGTATTTT.

This chain joins TRBV12-3 or TRBV12-4 and TRBJ1-4; TRBD1 might be the D (6 bases). The V end lost 4 bases, the J end lost 6 bases, and 15 bases lay between the germline ends. This CDR3 is 15 amino acids long. The CDR3 coding sequence is TGTGCCAGCAGTTCTACGGGACAAAGCCATGAAAAACTGTTTTTT. This sequence encodes CASSSTGQSHEKLFF.

As regards this clonotype: Possible read error: a much larger clone is one base away. This chain connects TRBV28 to TRBJ2-5; perhaps D is TRBD1 or TRBD2 (6 bases each). There are 13 residues in the CDR3. Trimming cost V 7 bases and J 4 bases, with 13 bases left between them. In germline, CDR1 is MDHEN, CDR2 SYDVKM. CDR3 residues: CASKRRGRETQYF. The DNA for the CDR3 is TGTGCCAGCAAACGACGGGGGCGAGAGACCCAGTACTTC. Full variable domain (missing parts from reference TRBV28 and TRBJ2-5): DVKVTQSSRYLVKRTGEKVFLECVQDMDHENMFWYRQDPGLGLRLIYFSYDVKMKEKGDIPEGYSVSREKKERFSLILESASTNQTSMYLCASKRRGRETQYFGPGTRLLVL.

This clonotype was picked up a small number of times. V gene TRBV19 combines with J gene TRBJ2-3; D remains ambiguous. Germline-derived CDR1 and CDR2 are LNHDA and SQIVND (reference sequence). Between the trimmed V and J ends, which lost 4 bases and 4 bases, there was a span of 12 bases. This CDR3 has 14 residues. CDR3 amino acids: CASSKWLGADTQYF. CDR3 bases: TGTGCCAGTAGTAAGTGGTTGGGCGCAGATACGCAGTATTTT.

V gene TRBV27 combines with J gene TRBJ2-1; 12 bases align to TRBD1. The CDR3 loop spans 15 amino acids. Germline assignment: CDR1 MNHEY and CDR2 SMNVEV (reference sequence). V lost 3 bases to trimming and J lost 8 bases; unmatched junction nucleotides: 5. The CDR3 is CASSFGTGGLDEQFF. CDR3 sequence (DNA): TGTGCCAGCAGTTTCGGGACAGGGGGCCTGGATGAGCAGTTCTTC.

This clonotype was recorded at least ten times. V gene TRBV7-2 combines with J gene TRBJ2-6; 11 nucleotides agree with TRBD2. V trimming: 3 bases; J trimming: 2 bases; junction bases outside the gene matches: 6. Germline V gene lookup returns CDR1 SGHTA and CDR2 FQGNSA. The CDR3 spans 18 residues. The CDR3 region is CASSFGLAGLAGANVLTF. CDR3 coding DNA: TGTGCCAGCAGCTTCGGACTAGCGGGCCTAGCTGGGGCCAACGTCCTGACTTTC.

The chain uses TRBV19 and TRBJ2-7, with a tentative D call TRBD1 (5 bases). The germline CDR1 and CDR2 sequences are LNHDA and SQIVND (reference sequence). The CDR3 totals 14 residues. V shed 3 bases and J shed 2 bases, with 11 bases lying between them. CDR3 nucleotides: TGTGCCAGTAGTATGGGGTGGGGCCCCTACGAGCAGTACTTC. It translates to CASSMGWGPYEQYF.

Only a few counts were recorded for this clonotype. The V call is TRBV13, the J call TRBJ2-2; D possibly uses TRBD1 or TRBD2 (5 bases each). Germline V gene lookup returns CDR1 PRHDT and CDR2 FYEKMQ (reference sequence). The CDR3 spans 16 residues. V was trimmed by 5 bases and J by 5 bases, leaving 18 bases between them. The CDR3: CASSPRGGPLTGELFF. The CDR3 DNA sequence: TGTGCCAGCAGCCCCCGGGGCGGACCTCTTACCGGGGAGCTGTTTTTT. Together with reference TRBV13 and TRBJ2-2, the CDR3 gives the full variable domain: AAGVIQSPRHLIKEKRETATLKCYPIPRHDTVYWYQQGPGQDPQFLISFYEKMQSDKGSIPDRFSAQQFSDYHSELNMSSLELGDSALYFCASSPRGGPLTGELFFGEGSRLTVL.